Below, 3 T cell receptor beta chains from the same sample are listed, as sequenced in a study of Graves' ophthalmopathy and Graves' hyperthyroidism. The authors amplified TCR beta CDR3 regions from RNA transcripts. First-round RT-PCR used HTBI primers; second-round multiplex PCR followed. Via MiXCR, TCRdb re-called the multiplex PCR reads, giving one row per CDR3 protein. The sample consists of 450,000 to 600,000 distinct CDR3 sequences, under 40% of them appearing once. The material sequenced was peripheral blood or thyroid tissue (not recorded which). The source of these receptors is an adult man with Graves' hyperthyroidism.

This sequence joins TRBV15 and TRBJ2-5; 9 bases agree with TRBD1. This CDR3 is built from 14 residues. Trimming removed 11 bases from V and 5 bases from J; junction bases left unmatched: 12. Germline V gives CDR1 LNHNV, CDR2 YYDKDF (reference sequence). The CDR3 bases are TGTGCCTGGGACCGCGGACAGGGGCGGGAGACCCAGTACTTC. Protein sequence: CAWDRGQGRETQYF.

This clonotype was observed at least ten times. CDR3 protein: CASSLGVQGAGLFF. CDR3 coding DNA: TGTGCCAGCAGCTTAGGAGTACAGGGGGCAGGACTGTTTTTT. The chain has TRBV13 and TRBJ1-4; the match to TRBD1 covers 9 bases. The CDR3 is 14 residues long. V trimming: 0 bases; J trimming: 13 bases; junction bases outside the gene matches: 6. Per the germline V gene, CDR1 is PRHDT and CDR2 is FYEKMQ (reference sequence).

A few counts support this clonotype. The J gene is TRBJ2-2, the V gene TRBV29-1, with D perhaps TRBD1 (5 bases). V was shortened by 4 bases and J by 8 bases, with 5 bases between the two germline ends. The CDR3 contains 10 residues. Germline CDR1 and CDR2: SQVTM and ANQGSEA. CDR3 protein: CSVGTGELFF. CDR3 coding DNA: TGCAGCGTTGGGACAGGGGAGCTGTTTTTT.